This T cell receptor (beta chain) was documented in a study of monozygotic twins with inflammatory bowel disease. Study conclusions and caveats: Diversity of TCRbeta measured by inverse Simpson was lower in IBD patients than in healthy co-twins.

TCRdb derives one entry per CDR3 protein from the 5' RACE reads, leaving out DNA. Its listing shows about 300,000 distinct CDR3 sequences. With respect to this clonotype: Its antigen is unidentified.

CDR3 length: 12 amino acids. Germline V CDR1 and CDR2: MNHEY, SVGAGI. The sequence derives from a human donor with ulcerative colitis or Crohn's disease, or a healthy co-twin of an affected twin (not recorded which). The rearrangement joins TRBV6-5 to TRBJ2-7. Material: blood. CDR3 residues: CASRPTAGSEYF.